This T cell receptor beta chain was profiled in a study of T-cell memory formation after mild COVID-19. Study-wide context: The study found TCR clusters largely donor specific.

This clonotype showed up just a few times. Its specificity is not known. Whole-study findings and limits: Pre-infection memory already had some responding clones, implying cross-reactive memory joined. Whether second-wave clones peaking at day 37 were SARS-CoV-2 specific went unconfirmed.

From 5'RACE with constant-segment primers came TCR alpha and TCR beta cDNA libraries that carried sample barcodes and UMIs. TCRdb re-derived calls from the 5' RACE reads in MiXCR, one entry per CDR3 protein. Of a few hundred thousand distinct CDR3 sequences listed, less than 25% are singletons. V was pared by 5 bases and J by 1 base, with 9 bases of the junction left unmatched. The germline V gene encodes CDR1 SGHAT and CDR2 FQNNGV. The CDR3 totals 16 residues. Sequenced sample: PBMCs or a T cell subset sorted from them (not recorded which). The chain has TRBV11-2 and TRBJ2-7; 9 positions match TRBD2. This clonotype originated in an adult woman who had mild COVID-19 (a few samples of this study predate the infection). Cell type and time point are not known. This CDR3 is CASSTISGRRSYEQYF. In DNA form, the CDR3 reads TGTGCCAGCAGCACCATTAGCGGGAGAAGGTCCTACGAGCAGTACTTC.